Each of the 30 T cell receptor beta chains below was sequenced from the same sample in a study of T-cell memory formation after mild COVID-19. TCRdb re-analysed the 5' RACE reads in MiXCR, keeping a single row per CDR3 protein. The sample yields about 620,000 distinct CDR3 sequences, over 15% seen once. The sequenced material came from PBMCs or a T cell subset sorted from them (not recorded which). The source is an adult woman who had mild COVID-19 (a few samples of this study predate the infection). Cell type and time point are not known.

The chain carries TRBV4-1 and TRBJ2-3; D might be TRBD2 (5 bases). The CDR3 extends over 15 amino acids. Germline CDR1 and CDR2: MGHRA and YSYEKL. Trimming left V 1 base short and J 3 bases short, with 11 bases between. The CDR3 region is CASSQGTPGTDTQYF. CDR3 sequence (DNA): TGCGCCAGCAGCCAAGGGACTCCTGGGACAGATACGCAGTATTTT.

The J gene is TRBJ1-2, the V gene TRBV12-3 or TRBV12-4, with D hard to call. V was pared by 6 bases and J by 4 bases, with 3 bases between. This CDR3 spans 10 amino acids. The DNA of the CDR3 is TGTGCCAGCAGGCTCTATGGCTACACCTTC. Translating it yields CASRLYGYTF.

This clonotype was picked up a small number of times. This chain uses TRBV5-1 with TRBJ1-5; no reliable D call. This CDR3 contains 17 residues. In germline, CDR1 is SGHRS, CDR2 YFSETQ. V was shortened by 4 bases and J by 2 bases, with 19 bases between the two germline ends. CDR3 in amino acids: CASSPAGEEGGNQPQHF. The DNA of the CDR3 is TGCGCCAGCAGCCCCGCCGGGGAAGAGGGTGGCAATCAGCCCCAGCATTTT.

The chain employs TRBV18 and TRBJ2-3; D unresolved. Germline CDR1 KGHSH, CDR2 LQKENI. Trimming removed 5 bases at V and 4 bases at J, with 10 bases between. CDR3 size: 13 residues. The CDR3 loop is CASSTNDADTQYF. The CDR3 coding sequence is TGTGCCAGCTCAACCAACGACGCAGATACGCAGTATTTT.

CDR3 region: CASGLGQGGGSTEAFF. The CDR3 DNA reads TGTGCCAGCGGCCTGGGACAGGGAGGTGGGAGCACTGAAGCTTTCTTT. V is TRBV4-2 and J is TRBJ1-1; TRBD1 matches 9 bases. CDR3 length equals 16 residues. J was trimmed by 4 bases and V by 8 bases; bases with no gene match: 14. In germline, CDR1 is LGHNA, CDR2 YNFKEQ.

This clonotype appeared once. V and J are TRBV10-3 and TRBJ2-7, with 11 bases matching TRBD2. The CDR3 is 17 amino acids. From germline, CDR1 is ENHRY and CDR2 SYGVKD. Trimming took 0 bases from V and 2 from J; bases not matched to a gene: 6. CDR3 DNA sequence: TGTGCCATCAGTGAGTCTCAACTAGCGGGAGTCGCCTACGAGCAGTACTTC. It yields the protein CAISESQLAGVAYEQYF.

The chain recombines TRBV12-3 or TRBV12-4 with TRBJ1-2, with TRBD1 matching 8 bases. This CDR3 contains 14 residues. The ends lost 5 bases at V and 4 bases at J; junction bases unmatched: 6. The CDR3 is CASSADRVRYGYTF. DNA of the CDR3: TGTGCCAGCAGTGCGGACAGGGTGCGCTATGGCTACACCTTC.

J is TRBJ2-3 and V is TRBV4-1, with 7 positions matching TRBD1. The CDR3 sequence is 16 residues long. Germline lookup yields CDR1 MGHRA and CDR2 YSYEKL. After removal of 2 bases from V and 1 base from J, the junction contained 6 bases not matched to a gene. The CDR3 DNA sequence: TGCGCCAGCAGCCAACAGGGGGTCCTAGGCACAGATACGCAGTATTTT. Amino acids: CASSQQGVLGTDTQYF.

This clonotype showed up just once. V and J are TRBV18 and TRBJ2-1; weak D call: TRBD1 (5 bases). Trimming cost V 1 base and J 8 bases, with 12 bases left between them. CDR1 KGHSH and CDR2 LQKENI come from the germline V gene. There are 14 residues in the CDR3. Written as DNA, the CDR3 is TGTGCCAGCTCACCACGGGGCCCCACTGATGAGCAGTTCTTC. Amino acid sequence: CASSPRGPTDEQFF.

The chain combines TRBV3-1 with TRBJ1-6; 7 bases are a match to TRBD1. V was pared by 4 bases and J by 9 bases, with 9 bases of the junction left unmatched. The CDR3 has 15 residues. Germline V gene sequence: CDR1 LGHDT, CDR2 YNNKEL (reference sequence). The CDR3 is CASSPETGLLSPLHF. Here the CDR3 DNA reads TGTGCCAGCAGCCCAGAGACAGGGTTGCTTTCACCCCTCCACTTT.

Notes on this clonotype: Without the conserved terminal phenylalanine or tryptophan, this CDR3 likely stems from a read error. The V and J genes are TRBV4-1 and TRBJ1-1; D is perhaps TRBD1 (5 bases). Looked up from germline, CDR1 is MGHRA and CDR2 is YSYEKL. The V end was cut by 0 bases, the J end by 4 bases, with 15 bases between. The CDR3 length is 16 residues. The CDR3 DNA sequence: TGCGCCAGCAGCCAAGATCCCGCAGGGTGGGGCACTGAAGCTTTCTAT. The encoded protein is CASSQDPAGWGTEAFY.

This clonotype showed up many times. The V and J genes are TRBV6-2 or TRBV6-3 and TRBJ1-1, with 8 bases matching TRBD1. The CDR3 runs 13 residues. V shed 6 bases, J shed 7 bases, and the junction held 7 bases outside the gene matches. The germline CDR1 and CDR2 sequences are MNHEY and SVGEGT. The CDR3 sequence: CASSRNRGDEAFF. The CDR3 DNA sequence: TGTGCCAGCAGCCGCAACAGGGGGGATGAAGCTTTCTTT.

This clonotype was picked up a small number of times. CDR3 bases: TGTGCCAGCAGCGTAGGTTCCTGGCATGAGCAGTTCTTC. It codes for CASSVGSWHEQFF. The rearrangement links TRBV9 to TRBJ2-1, with D uncertain. The germline V and J ends were trimmed by 0 bases and 8 bases, with 9 bases remaining between them. Germline lookup yields CDR1 SGDLS and CDR2 YYNGEE. The length of the CDR3 is 13 residues.

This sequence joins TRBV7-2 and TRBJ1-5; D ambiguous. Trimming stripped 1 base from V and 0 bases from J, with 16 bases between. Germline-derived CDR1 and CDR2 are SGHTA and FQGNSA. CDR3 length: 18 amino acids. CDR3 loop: CASSLVVLPNYSNQPQHF. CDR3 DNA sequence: TGTGCCAGCAGCTTAGTTGTACTCCCCAACTATAGCAATCAGCCCCAGCATTTT.

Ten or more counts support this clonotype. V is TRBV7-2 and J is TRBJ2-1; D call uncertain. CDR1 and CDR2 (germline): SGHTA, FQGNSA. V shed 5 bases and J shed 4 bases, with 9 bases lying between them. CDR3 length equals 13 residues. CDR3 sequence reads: CASSPGSYNEQFF. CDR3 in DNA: TGTGCCAGCAGCCCCGGCTCATACAATGAGCAGTTCTTC.

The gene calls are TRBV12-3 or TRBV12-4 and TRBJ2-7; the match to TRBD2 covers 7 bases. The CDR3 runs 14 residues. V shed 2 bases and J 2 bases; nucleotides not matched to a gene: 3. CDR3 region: CASSLNGRTYEQYF. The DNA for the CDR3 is TGTGCCAGCAGTTTAAACGGGAGGACCTACGAGCAGTACTTC.

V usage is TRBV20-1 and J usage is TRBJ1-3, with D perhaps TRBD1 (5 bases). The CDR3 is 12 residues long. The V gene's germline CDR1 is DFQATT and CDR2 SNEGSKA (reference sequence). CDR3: CSVGTSGNTIYF. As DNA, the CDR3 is TGCTCCGTCGGGACTTCTGGAAACACCATATATTTT.

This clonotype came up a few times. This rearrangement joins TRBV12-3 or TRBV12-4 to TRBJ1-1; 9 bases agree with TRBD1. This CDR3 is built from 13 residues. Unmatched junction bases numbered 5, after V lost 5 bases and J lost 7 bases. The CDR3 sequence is CASSETGGGEAFF. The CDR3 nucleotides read TGTGCCAGCAGTGAGACAGGGGGTGGTGAAGCTTTCTTT.

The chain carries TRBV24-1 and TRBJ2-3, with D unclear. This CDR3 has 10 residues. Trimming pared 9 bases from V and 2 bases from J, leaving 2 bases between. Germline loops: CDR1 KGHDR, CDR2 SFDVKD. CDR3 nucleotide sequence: TGTGCCACCCCCACAGATACGCAGTATTTT. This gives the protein CATPTDTQYF.

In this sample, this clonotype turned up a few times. Written as DNA, the CDR3 is TGTGCCAGCAGCCCCGGGGGGCGAGGGATGAACACTGAAGCTTTCTTT. This codes for CASSPGGRGMNTEAFF. The chain joins TRBV7-6 to TRBJ1-1; TRBD1 might be the D (6 bases). This CDR3 has 16 residues. The germline V and J ends were trimmed by 5 bases and 0 bases, with 16 bases remaining between them. The germline V gene encodes CDR1 SGHVS and CDR2 FNYEAQ.

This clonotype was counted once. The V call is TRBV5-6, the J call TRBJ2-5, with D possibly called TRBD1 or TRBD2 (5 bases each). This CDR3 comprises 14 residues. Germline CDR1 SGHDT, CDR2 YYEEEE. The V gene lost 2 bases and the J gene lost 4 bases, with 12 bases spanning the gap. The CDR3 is CASSFREGTETQYF. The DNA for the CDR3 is TGTGCCAGCAGCTTCCGGGAAGGGACAGAGACCCAGTACTTC.

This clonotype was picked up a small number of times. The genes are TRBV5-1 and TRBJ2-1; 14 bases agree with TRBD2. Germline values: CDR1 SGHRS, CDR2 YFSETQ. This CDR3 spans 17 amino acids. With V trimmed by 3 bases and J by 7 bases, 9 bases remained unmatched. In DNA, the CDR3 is TGCGCCAGCAGCTCTCTAGGGACTAGCGGGAGTGGTAATGAGCAGTTCTTC. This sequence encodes CASSSLGTSGSGNEQFF. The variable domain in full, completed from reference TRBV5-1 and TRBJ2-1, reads KAGVTQTPRYLIKTRGQQVTLSCSPISGHRSVSWYQQTPGQGLQFLFEYFSETQRNKGNFPGRFSGRQFSNSRSEMNVSTLELGDSALYLCASSSLGTSGSGNEQFFGPGTRLTVL.

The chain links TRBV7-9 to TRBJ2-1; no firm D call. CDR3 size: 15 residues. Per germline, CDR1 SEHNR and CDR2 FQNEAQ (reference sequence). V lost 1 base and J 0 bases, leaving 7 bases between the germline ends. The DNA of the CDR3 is TGTGCCAGCAGCTTAGTACATAGCTCCTACAATGAGCAGTTCTTC. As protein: CASSLVHSSYNEQFF.

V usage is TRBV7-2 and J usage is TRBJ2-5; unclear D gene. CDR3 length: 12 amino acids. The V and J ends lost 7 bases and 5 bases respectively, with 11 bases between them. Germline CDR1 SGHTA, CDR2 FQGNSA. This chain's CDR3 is CASTALEETQYF. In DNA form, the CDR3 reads TGTGCCAGCACCGCCCTCGAGGAGACCCAGTACTTC. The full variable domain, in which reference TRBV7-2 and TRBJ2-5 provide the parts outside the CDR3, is GAGVSQSPSNKVTEKGKDVELRCDPISGHTALYWYRQSLGQGLEFLIYFQGNSAPDKSGLPSDRFSAERTGGSVSTLTIQRTQQEDSAVYLCASTALEETQYFGPGTRLLVL.

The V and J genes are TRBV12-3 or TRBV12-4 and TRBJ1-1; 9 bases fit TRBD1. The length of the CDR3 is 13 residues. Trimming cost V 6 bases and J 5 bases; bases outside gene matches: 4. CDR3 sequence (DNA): TGTGCCAGCAGGGAGACAGGGGGAACTGAAGCTTTCTTT. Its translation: CASRETGGTEAFF.

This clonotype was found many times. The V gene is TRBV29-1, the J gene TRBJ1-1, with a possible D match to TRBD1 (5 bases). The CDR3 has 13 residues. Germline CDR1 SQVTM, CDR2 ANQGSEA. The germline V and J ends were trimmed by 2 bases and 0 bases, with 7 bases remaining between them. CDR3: CSVERGVNTEAFF. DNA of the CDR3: TGCAGCGTTGAAAGAGGGGTGAACACTGAAGCTTTCTTT.

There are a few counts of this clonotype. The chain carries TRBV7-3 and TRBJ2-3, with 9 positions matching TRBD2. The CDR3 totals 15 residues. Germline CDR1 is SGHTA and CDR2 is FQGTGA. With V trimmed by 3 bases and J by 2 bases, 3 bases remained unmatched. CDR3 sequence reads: CASSLTSGITDTQYF. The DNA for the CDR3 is TGTGCCAGCAGCTTGACTAGCGGTATCACAGATACGCAGTATTTT.

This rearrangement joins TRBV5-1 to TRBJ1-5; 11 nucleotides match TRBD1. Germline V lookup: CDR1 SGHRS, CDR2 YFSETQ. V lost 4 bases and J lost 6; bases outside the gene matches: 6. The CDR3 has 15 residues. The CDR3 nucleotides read TGCGCCAGCAGCCCAGGGACAGGGGGAATTCAGCCCCAGCATTTT. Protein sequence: CASSPGTGGIQPQHF.

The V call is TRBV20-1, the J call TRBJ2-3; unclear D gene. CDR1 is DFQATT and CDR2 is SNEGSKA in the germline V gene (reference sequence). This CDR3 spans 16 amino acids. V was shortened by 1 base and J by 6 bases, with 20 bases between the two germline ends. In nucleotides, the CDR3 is TGCAGTGCTAGAGGTTTTCCTCCCTTAGACACCGATACGCAGTATTTT. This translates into CSARGFPPLDTDTQYF.

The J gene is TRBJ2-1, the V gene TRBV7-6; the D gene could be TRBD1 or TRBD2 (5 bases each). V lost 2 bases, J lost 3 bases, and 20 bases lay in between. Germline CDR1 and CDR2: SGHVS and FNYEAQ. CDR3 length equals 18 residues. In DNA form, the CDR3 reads TGTGCCAGCAGCTTAAACTTCCGGGACCGCGGCCGCTACAATGAGCAGTTCTTC. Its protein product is CASSLNFRDRGRYNEQFF. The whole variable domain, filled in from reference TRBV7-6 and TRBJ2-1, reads GAGVSQSPRYKVTKRGQDVALRCDPISGHVSLYWYRQALGQGPEFLTYFNYEAQQDKSGLPNDRFSAERPEGSISTLTIQRTEQRDSAMYRCASSLNFRDRGRYNEQFFGPGTRLTVL.